These 21 T cell receptor beta chains were all obtained from the same sample, sequenced in a study of response to subunit inactivated influenza vaccine. TCRdb itself ran the RT-PCR reads through MiXCR, one entry per CDR3 protein. The table includes a few hundred thousand distinct CDR3 sequences, 11% detected once. This same sample was also taken into another study, of T cells expressing NK-cell markers. That investigation notes: UMIs accompanied the 5'RACE template switching by which TCR beta cDNA was made.

The specimen comprised PBMCs from blood, sampled on the day of vaccination. The receptors come from a man aged 50-59 years who received an inactivated influenza vaccine.

This clonotype was seen a few times. This chain joins TRBV7-2 and TRBJ1-4; D unresolved. CDR3 length: 13 amino acids. The germline CDR1 and CDR2 sequences are SGHTA and FQGNSA. V was clipped by 1 base and J by 7 bases, with 7 bases between them. The CDR3 DNA follows: TGTGCCAGCAGCTTAGGCCAGGTTGAAAAACTGTTTTTT. Encoded protein: CASSLGQVEKLFF.

This clonotype has more than one count but fewer than ten. The chain couples TRBV28 to TRBJ1-3; no reliable D call. Germline V lookup: CDR1 MDHEN, CDR2 SYDVKM. CDR3 length: 13 residues. Trimming shortened V by 7 bases and J by 4 bases, and 11 bases separated the two germline ends. The DNA of the CDR3 is TGTGCCAGCATTGGACCAGGCGGAAACACCATATATTTT. Translation gives CASIGPGGNTIYF.

This clonotype was detected a few times. This chain connects TRBV5-6 to TRBJ1-5, with a possible D match to TRBD1 (6 bases). Germline V gene sequence: CDR1 SGHDT, CDR2 YYEEEE. The CDR3 runs to 14 residues. V dropped 4 bases and J dropped 2 bases, with 10 bases sitting between them. The CDR3, as DNA: TGTGCCAGCAGCACCTACAGGGGCAATCAGCCCCAGCATTTT. Translation gives CASSTYRGNQPQHF.

The chain couples TRBV2 to TRBJ2-3; 7 bases fit TRBD2. CDR3 size: 16 residues. The J segment lost 4 bases and the V segment lost 6 bases, leaving 13 bases of the junction unmatched. In germline, CDR1 is SNHLY, CDR2 FYNNEI. In DNA, the CDR3 is TGTGCCAGCAGGGAACTTTCGACTAGCTTTTCAGATACGCAGTATTTT. It translates to CASRELSTSFSDTQYF.

This chain joins TRBV9 and TRBJ1-1; D is perhaps TRBD1 (5 bases). With 4 bases removed from V and 0 bases from J, the gap between germline ends came to 22 bases. This CDR3 spans 18 amino acids. From germline, CDR1 is SGDLS and CDR2 YYNGEE. In DNA, the CDR3 is TGTGCCAGCAGCTACAGCAGGGAGTTGGGCGGAATGAACACTGAAGCTTTCTTT. It is translated as CASSYSRELGGMNTEAFF.

This clonotype turned up a few times. The chain carries TRBV14 and TRBJ1-1; no firm D call. Trimming removed 0 bases from V and 1 base from J, with 15 bases in between. The CDR3 consists of 17 residues. Germline-derived CDR1 and CDR2 are SGHDN and FVKESK. The CDR3: CASSQETRGSWNTEAFF. DNA for the CDR3: TGTGCCAGCAGCCAAGAGACGCGGGGATCATGGAACACTGAAGCTTTCTTT. Using reference TRBV14 and TRBJ1-1 for the parts outside the CDR3, the full variable domain is EAGVTQFPSHSVIEKGQTVTLRCDPISGHDNLYWYRRVMGKEIKFLLHFVKESKQDESGMPNNRFLAERTGGTYSTLKVQPAELEDSGVYFCASSQETRGSWNTEAFFGQGTRLTVV.

The chain carries TRBV4-3 and TRBJ2-1, with D uncertain. Germline V gene sequence: CDR1 LGHNA, CDR2 YSLEER. Deletions cut 0 bases from V and 0 bases from J, with 6 bases between. The CDR3 is 15 residues long. CDR3 sequence: CASSQEWSSYNEQFF. DNA for the CDR3: TGCGCCAGCAGCCAAGAATGGAGCTCCTACAATGAGCAGTTCTTC.

The CDR3 loop reads CAWSVGDSHTDTQYF. CDR3 sequence (DNA): TGTGCCTGGAGTGTAGGGGACAGCCACACAGATACGCAGTATTTT. The J gene is TRBJ2-3, the V gene TRBV30; the match to TRBD1 covers 7 bases. V lost 0 bases and J lost 2; bases outside the gene matches: 5. Germline lookup yields CDR1 GTSNPN and CDR2 SVGIG (reference sequence). The CDR3 sequence is 15 residues long.

The chain combines TRBV30 with TRBJ2-1, with 7 bases lining up with TRBD1. The V gene end was trimmed by 3 bases and the J gene end by 3 bases; junction bases not matched to a gene: 8. The length of the CDR3 is 15 residues. Per germline, CDR1 GTSNPN and CDR2 SVGIG (reference sequence). CDR3 nucleotide sequence: TGTGCCTGGAGCGCCCCGGGACAGATCTACAATGAGCAGTTCTTC. Amino acid sequence: CAWSAPGQIYNEQFF.

This clonotype showed up just a few times. The chain links TRBV6-2 or TRBV6-3 to TRBJ2-1, with D maybe TRBD2 (6 bases). There are 14 residues in the CDR3. Germline assignment: CDR1 MNHEY and CDR2 SVGEGT. The V and J ends lost 8 bases and 4 bases respectively, with 15 bases between them. CDR3 in DNA: TGTGCCAGCTTGGGGACTTCACCTTACAATGAGCAGTTCTTC. Translating it yields CASLGTSPYNEQFF.

The rearrangement uses TRBV9 and TRBJ2-2; 10 positions match TRBD2. The junction had 5 bases not matched to a gene; V was cut back by 0 bases and J by 6 bases. Germline V gene lookup returns CDR1 SGDLS and CDR2 YYNGEE. This CDR3 contains 16 residues. CDR3 nucleotide sequence: TGTGCCAGCAGCGTAGGGCTAGCGGGAGAGTCCGGGGAGCTGTTTTTT. Amino acids: CASSVGLAGESGELFF.

This clonotype was seen repeatedly, ten times or more. The gene calls are TRBV10-3 and TRBJ2-1; 8 bases are shared with TRBD1. The CDR3 is made up of 15 amino acids. Germline assignment: CDR1 ENHRY and CDR2 SYGVKD. The V gene end was trimmed by 2 bases and the J gene end by 2 bases; junction bases not matched to a gene: 2. The CDR3 here is CAISEAQGAYNEQFF. DNA for the CDR3: TGTGCCATCAGTGAGGCACAGGGGGCCTACAATGAGCAGTTCTTC.

This clonotype was seen a handful of times. The V gene is TRBV12-3 or TRBV12-4, the J gene TRBJ2-3; D may match TRBD1 or TRBD2 (5 bases each). The CDR3 extends over 12 amino acids. Trimming left V 4 bases short and J 11 bases short, with 13 bases between. CDR3 sequence reads: CASSSQGPGQYF. The CDR3 DNA is TGTGCCAGCAGTTCCCAGGGACCTGGGCAGTATTTT.

The rearrangement links TRBV20-1 to TRBJ1-4; D possibly corresponds to TRBD1 (6 bases). This CDR3 is built from 15 residues. The V end lost 0 bases, the J end lost 8 bases, and 16 bases lay between the germline ends. Per the germline V gene, CDR1 is DFQATT and CDR2 is SNEGSKA (reference sequence). In nucleotides, the CDR3 is TGCAGTGCTAGAGATAGAGGCAGGGGAGAAGAAAAACTGTTTTTT. Translating it yields CSARDRGRGEEKLFF.

This clonotype has more than one count but fewer than ten. This chain uses TRBV28 with TRBJ1-6; D is undetermined. The germline CDR1 and CDR2 sequences are MDHEN and SYDVKM. The CDR3 is 15 residues long. V lost 7 bases, J lost 8 bases, and 18 bases lay in between. DNA for the CDR3: TGTGCCAGCACCCCGTTGAGCCTCAAGCATTCACCCCTCCACTTT. It translates to CASTPLSLKHSPLHF.

This clonotype occurred a few times. The rearrangement joins TRBV14 to TRBJ2-2; tentatively, D is TRBD1 (6 bases). The CDR3 has 12 residues. The germline gives CDR1 SGHDN, CDR2 FVKESK. Trimming removed 6 bases at V and 7 bases at J, with 9 bases between. The CDR3 region is CASRQGIGELFF. CDR3 sequence (DNA): TGTGCCAGCAGACAGGGAATCGGGGAGCTGTTTTTT.

This clonotype was picked up a small number of times. The chain is built from TRBV28 and TRBJ2-7; D might be TRBD2 (6 bases). Looked up from germline, CDR1 is MDHEN and CDR2 is SYDVKM. The CDR3 spans 14 residues. V was shortened by 11 bases and J by 3 bases, with 20 bases between the two germline ends. The chain's CDR3 is CASLASGTLYEQYF. The DNA of the CDR3 is TGTGCCTCACTAGCCTCCGGGACTCTCTACGAGCAGTACTTC.

DNA for the CDR3: TGCGCCAGCAGGGTAGCGGTAAACAATGAGCAGTTCTTC. It specifies CASRVAVNNEQFF. This chain joins TRBV5-1 and TRBJ2-1, with D possibly being TRBD2 (6 bases). Per the germline V gene, CDR1 is SGHRS and CDR2 is YFSETQ. Trimming took off 5 bases at V and 5 bases at J, with 11 bases between the two ends. The CDR3 consists of 13 residues.

This clonotype was seen many times. The V gene is TRBV6-1, the J gene TRBJ1-1; TRBD1 aligns across 7 bases. CDR1 and CDR2 (germline): MNHNS, SASEGT. The junction had 15 bases not matched to a gene; V was cut back by 6 bases and J by 5 bases. This CDR3 spans 16 amino acids. CDR3 amino acids: CASSPGTAPLGTEAFF. The CDR3 DNA is TGTGCCAGCAGCCCCGGGACAGCCCCTTTAGGAACTGAAGCTTTCTTT.

This chain links TRBV20-1 with TRBJ2-7; 8 nucleotides align to TRBD1. The CDR3 runs to 16 residues. V lost 1 base to trimming and J lost 4 bases; unmatched junction nucleotides: 12. Germline CDR1 DFQATT, CDR2 SNEGSKA (reference sequence). The CDR3 is CSARGERTGLFYEQYF. The CDR3 coding sequence is TGCAGTGCTAGAGGGGAAAGGACAGGGTTGTTTTACGAGCAGTACTTC.

This clonotype has only a few counts. The rearrangement uses TRBV12-3 or TRBV12-4 and TRBJ2-3, with 8 bases fitting TRBD2. V lost 2 bases, J lost 2 bases, and 9 bases stayed unmatched. There are 17 residues in the CDR3. DNA for the CDR3: TGTGCCAGCAGTTTAATAAGCGGCGGGGGGACCACAGATACGCAGTATTTT. Its protein product is CASSLISGGGTTDTQYF.